The 8 T cell receptor beta chains listed next were all sequenced from one sample in a study of B cell selection in AIRE deficiency. The assay was immunoSEQ multiplex PCR, and TCRdb's table has in-frame clones only and misses some. The data contain fewer than 30,000 clones, 95% to 98% of them singletons. CD4+CD127+ cells were sorted as the conventional CD4 T cells. Source material: CD4+CD127+ conventional T cells sorted from PBMCs. The origin of the receptors is a human donor in good health.

The chain employs TRBV5-1 and TRBJ2-3, with 9 nucleotides matching TRBD1. CDR1 and CDR2 (germline): SGHRS, YFSETQ. The J segment lost 1 base and the V segment lost 2 bases, leaving 2 bases of the junction unmatched. This CDR3 region has 15 residues. Written as DNA, the CDR3 is TGCGCCAGCAGCTTCGGACAGGGGCGCACAGATACGCAGTATTTT. Translated: CASSFGQGRTDTQYF.

The chain joins TRBV11-2 to TRBJ2-3, with unresolved D. In germline, CDR1 is SGHAT, CDR2 FQNNGV. The CDR3 contains 12 residues. V lost 5 bases to trimming and J lost 2 bases, with 5 bases between them. The CDR3 region is CASSQDTDTQYF. In DNA form, the CDR3 reads TGTGCCAGCAGCCAAGACACAGATACGCAGTATTTT. Filled out from reference TRBV11-2 and TRBJ2-3, the complete variable domain reads EAGVAQSPRYKIIEKRQSVAFWCNPISGHATLYWYQQILGQGPKLLIQFQNNGVVDDSQLPKDRFSAERLKGVDSTLKIQPAKLEDSAVYLCASSQDTDTQYFGPGTRLTVL.

The rearrangement joins TRBV5-4 to TRBJ2-7, with 8 bases aligning to TRBD1. The ends lost 4 bases at V and 6 bases at J; junction bases unmatched: 9. Germline loops: CDR1 SGHNT, CDR2 YYREEE (reference sequence). The CDR3 has 14 amino acids. CDR3: CASSGGTGVFEQYF. The CDR3 DNA reads as TGTGCCAGCAGCGGTGGGACAGGTGTTTTCGAGCAGTACTTC.

The V gene is TRBV5-5, the J gene TRBJ2-3; D is perhaps TRBD2 (5 bases). The germline V and J ends were trimmed by 4 bases and 3 bases, with 12 bases remaining between them. The CDR3 spans 14 residues. The germline CDR1 and CDR2 sequences are SGHKS and YYEKEE (reference sequence). The CDR3 loop is CASSPRTGTDTQYF. The CDR3, as DNA: TGTGCCAGCAGCCCTAGGACGGGAACAGATACGCAGTATTTT.

The chain recombines TRBV10-1 with TRBJ2-1; D might be TRBD1 (8 bases). Trimming cost V 5 bases and J 7 bases, with 15 bases left between them. CDR1 is WNHNN, CDR2 SYGVQD, per germline (reference sequence). The CDR3 contains 14 residues. In DNA, the CDR3 is TGCGCCAGCAGTACAGGGGGGGGCTGGAATGAGCAGTTCTTC. The encoded protein is CASSTGGGWNEQFF.

J is TRBJ2-1 and V is TRBV5-5; 9 positions agree with TRBD1. Germline CDR1 is SGHKS and CDR2 is YYEKEE (reference sequence). There are 14 residues in the CDR3. Trimming cost V 3 bases and J 4 bases; bases outside gene matches: 2. The CDR3: CASSWGTGYNEQFF. DNA for the CDR3: TGTGCCAGCAGCTGGGGGACAGGGTACAATGAGCAGTTCTTC.

The genes are TRBV2 and TRBJ2-5; 15 nucleotides line up with TRBD2. Per germline, CDR1 SNHLY and CDR2 FYNNEI. The CDR3 loop spans 15 amino acids. V gave up 11 bases and J gave up 4 bases; unmatched junction bases: 8. This chain's CDR3 is CACKGLAGGGETQYF. For the CDR3, the DNA is TGTGCCTGCAAGGGACTAGCGGGAGGTGGAGAGACCCAGTACTTC.

The chain couples TRBV15 to TRBJ2-7; 9 bases map to TRBD1. The V gene end was trimmed by 3 bases and the J gene end by 1 base; junction bases not matched to a gene: 7. This CDR3 spans 16 amino acids. CDR1 and CDR2 (germline): LNHNV, YYDKDF (reference sequence). DNA of the CDR3: TGTGCCACCAGCAGGGATGCCGGGACAGGGTCCTACGAGCAGTACTTC. Translation gives CATSRDAGTGSYEQYF.